A single sample gave rise to the 5 T cell receptor beta chains below, sequenced in a study of blood T cell repertoires in COVID-19. Clones were read by immunoSEQ multiplex PCR, and TCRdb kept only the in-frame ones, dropping some. The sample has roughly 26,000 clones, about 90% seen once. The specimen sequenced was peripheral blood. The receptors here all came from a human donor in a cohort sampled during active COVID-19.

V gene TRBV18 combines with J gene TRBJ1-6; D uncertain. The CDR3 consists of 14 residues. With 6 bases removed from V and 0 bases from J, the gap between germline ends came to 6 bases. Germline V lookup: CDR1 KGHSH, CDR2 LQKENI. CDR3 nucleotides: TGTGCCAGCTCCGGGATCTCCTATAATTCACCCCTCCACTTT. This encodes CASSGISYNSPLHF.

J is TRBJ2-5 and V is TRBV4-1; D possibly corresponds to TRBD2 (6 bases). Trimming took 2 bases from V and 2 from J, leaving 12 bases between them. Germline loops: CDR1 MGHRA, CDR2 YSYEKL. The CDR3 is made up of 15 amino acids. CDR3 region: CASSQREARQETQYF. CDR3 bases: TGCGCCAGCAGCCAAAGGGAGGCTAGACAAGAGACCCAGTACTTC.

V is TRBV29-1 and J is TRBJ1-2; D may be TRBD1 (5 bases). CDR3 size: 14 residues. Germline V gives CDR1 SQVTM, CDR2 ANQGSEA. Deletions cut 1 base from V and 4 bases from J, with 13 bases between. The CDR3 DNA reads as TGCAGCGTTGAAGCCGCCCAGGGCCTCTATGGCTACACCTTC. Residues: CSVEAAQGLYGYTF.

The rearrangement joins TRBV6-4 to TRBJ2-3; 10 bases line up with TRBD1. CDR1 and CDR2 (germline): MRHNA, SNTAGT. V lost 5 bases, J lost 1 base, and 6 bases stayed unmatched. This CDR3 spans 16 amino acids. This CDR3 reads CASSYYGTGGTDTQYF. In nucleotides, the CDR3 is TGTGCCAGCAGTTACTACGGGACAGGGGGCACAGATACGCAGTATTTT.

The chain links TRBV3-1 (or the pseudogene TRBV3-2) to TRBJ1-1; 9 bases align to TRBD1. Germline lookup yields CDR1 LGHDT and CDR2 YNNKEL (reference sequence). With 4 bases clipped from V and 5 bases from J, the junction kept 5 bases outside the gene matches. This CDR3 comprises 14 residues. In nucleotides, the CDR3 is TGTGCCAGCAGCCCTTACGACAGGGGGACTGAAGCTTTCTTT. Its translation is CASSPYDRGTEAFF.